This T cell receptor (beta chain) appears in the sequencing data of a study of blood T cell repertoires in COVID-19. Overall study context: The United States, Italy and Spain were the sources of the acute and convalescent COVID-19 samples.

Notes on this clone: The junction does not match germline at one end; this may be a read error.

As processed by the authors: Nucleated cell counts were estimated from reference gene primer amplification. Clones were read by immunoSEQ multiplex PCR, and TCRdb kept only the in-frame ones, dropping some. Clone size and the V and J calls come from that table; the DNA yielded D and trimming. The sample lists around 300,000 clones, roughly 85% seen once, with around 6.9% in the top ten. The V gene's germline CDR1 is GTSNPN and CDR2 SVGIG (reference sequence). The length of the CDR3 is 11 residues. Sequenced input: peripheral blood. The chain couples TRBV30 to TRBJ1-2, with 7 bases matching TRBD1. The TCR comes from a human donor in a cohort sampled during active COVID-19. CDR3 sequence: CAWSVGGQGAF. In nucleotides, the CDR3 is TGTGCCTGGAGTGTAGGGGGCCAAGGGGCCTTC.